A single sample gave rise to the 23 T cell receptor beta chains below, sequenced in a study of blood T cell repertoires in COVID-19. Clones were read by immunoSEQ multiplex PCR, and TCRdb kept only the in-frame ones, dropping some. The sample contains about 210,000 clones, about four fifths of which appear only once. Sequenced: peripheral blood. Receptors were obtained from a woman aged 35 to 49 with active or convalescent COVID-19.

This clone appeared a few times. The CDR3: CASSSTGVGQPQHF. The DNA for the CDR3 is TGTGCCAGCAGCTCGACAGGTGTGGGTCAGCCCCAGCATTTT. The chain combines TRBV7-3 with TRBJ1-5, with D possibly being TRBD1 (6 bases). The CDR3 covers 14 residues. With 4 bases removed from V and 6 bases from J, the gap between germline ends came to 13 bases. Germline V gene sequence: CDR1 SGHTA, CDR2 FQGTGA.

In this sample, this clone turned up a few times. The chain has TRBV12-5 and TRBJ1-3; D call uncertain. This CDR3 comprises 16 residues. Germline V gene sequence: CDR1 LGHNT, CDR2 FRNRAP. Trimming pared 1 base from V and 0 bases from J, leaving 10 bases between. The CDR3 sequence: CASGLASSSSGNTIYF. CDR3 DNA: TGTGCTAGTGGTTTGGCTAGCAGTTCCTCTGGAAACACCATATATTTT.

V is TRBV7-2 and J is TRBJ2-2; 8 bases agree with TRBD2. The CDR3 has 15 residues. J lost 2 bases, V lost 3 bases, and 2 bases had no gene match. Germline V lookup: CDR1 SGHTA, CDR2 FQGNSA. The CDR3 protein is CASSFSGENTGELFF. The CDR3 nucleotides are TGTGCCAGCAGCTTTAGCGGGGAAAACACCGGGGAGCTGTTTTTT.

V usage is TRBV7-8 and J usage is TRBJ1-5; D unresolved. V was trimmed by 5 bases and J by 9 bases, leaving 17 bases between them. Germline assignment: CDR1 SGHVS and CDR2 FQNEAQ. This CDR3 region has 14 residues. CDR3: CASSGEGDTWPQHF. DNA of the CDR3: TGTGCCAGCAGCGGGGAGGGAGATACTTGGCCCCAGCATTTT.

The chain uses TRBV24-1 and TRBJ1-2, with 9 bases lining up with TRBD1. CDR1 and CDR2 from the germline V gene are KGHDR and SFDVKD. The CDR3 covers 16 residues. With 4 bases clipped from V and 7 bases from J, the junction kept 12 bases outside the gene matches. CDR3 sequence reads: CATSDLTTGGFGGYTF. The CDR3, as DNA: TGTGCCACCAGTGACCTAACGACAGGGGGATTCGGTGGCTACACCTTC.

The count of this clone is one. The V and J genes are TRBV7-2 and TRBJ1-4, with 7 bases aligning to TRBD1. There are 15 residues in the CDR3. V shed 5 bases and J 4 bases; nucleotides not matched to a gene: 7. Per the germline V gene, CDR1 is SGHTA and CDR2 is FQGNSA. Here the CDR3 reads CASSARQGINEKLFF. CDR3 nucleotides: TGTGCCAGCAGCGCCCGACAGGGCATTAATGAAAAACTGTTTTTT.

This clone was picked up many times. This chain connects TRBV24-1 to TRBJ2-1; 9 bases fit TRBD1. The germline gives CDR1 KGHDR, CDR2 SFDVKD. V lost 9 bases, J lost 3 bases, and 2 bases stayed unmatched. The CDR3 has 13 residues. CDR3 sequence reads: CATGTGLYNEQFF. The CDR3 DNA follows: TGTGCCACCGGGACAGGGCTCTACAATGAGCAGTTCTTC.

The chain uses TRBV11-2 and TRBJ1-1, with D unresolved. The germline V gene encodes CDR1 SGHAT and CDR2 FQNNGV. V gave up 1 base and J gave up 6 bases, with 6 bases separating them. This CDR3 contains 12 residues. The CDR3 sequence is CASSLVIAEAFF. Written as DNA, the CDR3 is TGTGCCAGCAGCTTAGTAATCGCTGAAGCTTTCTTT. The full variable domain, its missing parts supplied by reference TRBV11-2 and TRBJ1-1, is EAGVAQSPRYKIIEKRQSVAFWCNPISGHATLYWYQQILGQGPKLLIQFQNNGVVDDSQLPKDRFSAERLKGVDSTLKIQPAKLEDSAVYLCASSLVIAEAFFGQGTRLTVV.

V and J are TRBV4-2 and TRBJ1-6, with 10 bases lining up with TRBD1. The germline V gene encodes CDR1 LGHNA and CDR2 YNFKEQ. The CDR3 contains 16 residues. Trimming took 4 bases from V and 7 from J; bases not matched to a gene: 7. CDR3 sequence: CASSLGRDRGNSPLHF. In DNA, the CDR3 is TGTGCCAGCAGCCTAGGCCGGGACAGGGGAAATTCACCCCTCCACTTT.

The J gene is TRBJ1-3, the V gene TRBV6-1; D is ambiguous. The V and J ends lost 2 bases and 4 bases respectively, with 12 bases between them. Germline V CDR1 and CDR2: MNHNS, SASEGT. The CDR3 consists of 15 residues. CDR3 nucleotides: TGTGCCAGCAGTGAATTGAGTTCCTTAGGAAACACCATATATTTT. It is translated as CASSELSSLGNTIYF.

This clone has just a few counts. The chain recombines TRBV2 with TRBJ2-7, with D perhaps matching TRBD1 (6 bases). Germline CDR1 reads SNHLY; CDR2 reads FYNNEI. V lost 4 bases to trimming and J lost 0 bases, with 7 bases between them. The CDR3 spans 13 residues. The CDR3 sequence: CASSGQVSYEQYF. The CDR3 DNA sequence: TGTGCCAGCAGTGGACAGGTCTCCTACGAGCAGTACTTC.

The count of this clone is one. The J gene is TRBJ1-6, the V gene TRBV6-5; D gene ambiguous. Trimming cost V 8 bases and J 4 bases, with 9 bases left between them. The CDR3 covers 13 residues. The germline gives CDR1 MNHEY, CDR2 SVGAGI. CDR3 protein: CASGEEYNSPLHF. For the CDR3, the DNA is TGTGCCAGCGGGGAGGAGTATAATTCACCCCTCCACTTT.

The genes are TRBV9 and TRBJ2-3; D gene uncertain. Trimming took off 0 bases at V and 2 bases at J, with 10 bases between the two ends. The CDR3 contains 15 residues. CDR1 is SGDLS, CDR2 YYNGEE, per germline. This CDR3 is CASSVGVGLTDTQYF. In DNA form, the CDR3 reads TGTGCCAGCAGCGTAGGGGTGGGCCTCACAGATACGCAGTATTTT.

This chain connects TRBV19 to TRBJ2-5; 8 bases match TRBD1. Germline V gene data show CDR1 as LNHDA and CDR2 as SQIVND (reference sequence). V trimming: 8 bases; J trimming: 2 bases; junction bases outside the gene matches: 13. The CDR3 covers 16 residues. The CDR3 DNA follows: TGTGCCAGTGGAGAGACAGGGGCGCCGGAGCAAGAGACCCAGTACTTC. This translates into CASGETGAPEQETQYF.

This chain connects TRBV4-1 to TRBJ1-5; a weak D match, TRBD1 (5 bases). V lost 4 bases to trimming and J lost 4 bases, with 8 bases between them. Germline CDR1 reads MGHRA; CDR2 reads YSYEKL. The CDR3 extends over 13 amino acids. In DNA, the CDR3 is TGCGCCAGCAGCCGCGACAGAAATCAGCCCCAGCATTTT. Translated: CASSRDRNQPQHF.

The gene calls are TRBV18 and TRBJ2-4, with 12 bases lining up with TRBD2. J lost 2 bases, V lost 3 bases, and 2 bases had no gene match. Germline loops: CDR1 KGHSH, CDR2 LQKENI. CDR3 length: 16 residues. The CDR3 DNA sequence: TGTGCCAGCTCACCGGGGACTAGCGGGCCCAAAAACATTCAGTACTTC. This translates into CASSPGTSGPKNIQYF.

The rearrangement joins TRBV5-1 to TRBJ2-1, with D possibly matching TRBD1 (6 bases). Germline CDR1 and CDR2: SGHRS and YFSETQ. The V and J ends lost 2 bases and 9 bases respectively, with 15 bases between them. This CDR3 region has 14 residues. The CDR3 DNA reads TGCGCCAGCAGCTTAGTCTACAGGGAAGGTGAGCAGTTCTTC. This translates into CASSLVYREGEQFF.

The rearrangement joins TRBV29-1 to TRBJ1-1; D is undetermined. The V end was cut by 4 bases, the J end by 6 bases, with 12 bases between. Germline V gene data show CDR1 as SQVTM and CDR2 as ANQGSEA. This CDR3 spans 12 amino acids. The CDR3 is CSVVDFGSEAFF. The DNA of the CDR3 is TGCAGCGTTGTTGATTTTGGCTCTGAAGCTTTCTTT.

This clone appeared a single time. CDR3 bases: TGTGCCAGTAGTATAGGCGTCATTGATTCACCCCTCCACTTT. It yields the protein CASSIGVIDSPLHF. The chain uses TRBV19 and TRBJ1-6, with unresolved D. Germline CDR1 LNHDA, CDR2 SQIVND (reference sequence). Trimming shortened V by 1 base and J by 8 bases, and 9 bases separated the two germline ends. The CDR3 has 14 residues.

The chain combines TRBV5-4 with TRBJ2-2; weak D call: TRBD2 (5 bases). There are 15 residues in the CDR3. Germline CDR1 is SGHNT and CDR2 is YYREEE (reference sequence). Between the trimmed V and J ends, which lost 0 bases and 1 base, there was a span of 7 bases. For the CDR3, the DNA is TGTGCCAGCAGCTTGGCGGCGGGGAACACCGGGGAGCTGTTTTTT. Translation gives CASSLAAGNTGELFF.

This rearrangement joins TRBV6-6 to TRBJ1-6; 7 nucleotides align to TRBD1. This CDR3 region has 15 residues. Germline V CDR1 and CDR2: MNHNY, SVGAGI (reference sequence). The V and J ends lost 4 bases and 7 bases, in that order; junction bases with no gene match: 7. CDR3 DNA: TGTGCCAGCAGTTTAACAGGGGCTTTAAATTCACCCCTCCACTTT. It encodes CASSLTGALNSPLHF.

Only a few counts were recorded for this clone. The rearrangement uses TRBV5-1 and TRBJ1-4; 8 positions match TRBD1. The CDR3 length is 15 residues. Germline assignment: CDR1 SGHRS and CDR2 YFSETQ. Trimming at V came to 2 bases and at J to 2 bases, leaving 2 bases not matched to a gene. The CDR3 here is CASSFRTGTNEKLFF. The CDR3 nucleotides are TGCGCCAGCAGCTTCCGGACAGGGACTAATGAAAAACTGTTTTTT.

The chain recombines TRBV11-3 with TRBJ2-1, with TRBD2 identical over 7 bases. The junction had 5 bases not matched to a gene; V was cut back by 0 bases and J by 6 bases. The CDR3 contains 15 residues. The V gene's germline CDR1 is SGHNT and CDR2 YENEEA. The CDR3 region has the DNA TGTGCCAGCAGCTTAGAAGGCGGGAGAGGCAATGAGCAGTTCTTC. Translating gives CASSLEGGRGNEQFF.